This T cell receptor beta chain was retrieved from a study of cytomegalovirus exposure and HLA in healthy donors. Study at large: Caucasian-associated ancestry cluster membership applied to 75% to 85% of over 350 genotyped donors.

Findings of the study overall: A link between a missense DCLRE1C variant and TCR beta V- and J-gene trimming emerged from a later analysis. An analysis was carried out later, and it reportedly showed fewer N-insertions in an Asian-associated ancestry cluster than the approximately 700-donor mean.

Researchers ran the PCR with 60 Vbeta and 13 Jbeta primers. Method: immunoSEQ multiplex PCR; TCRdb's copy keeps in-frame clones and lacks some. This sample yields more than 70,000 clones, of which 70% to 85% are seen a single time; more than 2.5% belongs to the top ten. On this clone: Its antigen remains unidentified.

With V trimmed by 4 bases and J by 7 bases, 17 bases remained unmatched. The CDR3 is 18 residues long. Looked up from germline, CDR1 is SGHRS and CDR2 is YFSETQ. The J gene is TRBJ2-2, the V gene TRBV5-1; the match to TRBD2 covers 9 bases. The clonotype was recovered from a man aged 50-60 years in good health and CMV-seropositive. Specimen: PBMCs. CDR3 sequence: CASSPNPGAGGSIGELFF. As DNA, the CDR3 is TGCGCCAGCAGCCCAAACCCCGGAGCGGGAGGATCAATCGGGGAGCTGTTTTTT.